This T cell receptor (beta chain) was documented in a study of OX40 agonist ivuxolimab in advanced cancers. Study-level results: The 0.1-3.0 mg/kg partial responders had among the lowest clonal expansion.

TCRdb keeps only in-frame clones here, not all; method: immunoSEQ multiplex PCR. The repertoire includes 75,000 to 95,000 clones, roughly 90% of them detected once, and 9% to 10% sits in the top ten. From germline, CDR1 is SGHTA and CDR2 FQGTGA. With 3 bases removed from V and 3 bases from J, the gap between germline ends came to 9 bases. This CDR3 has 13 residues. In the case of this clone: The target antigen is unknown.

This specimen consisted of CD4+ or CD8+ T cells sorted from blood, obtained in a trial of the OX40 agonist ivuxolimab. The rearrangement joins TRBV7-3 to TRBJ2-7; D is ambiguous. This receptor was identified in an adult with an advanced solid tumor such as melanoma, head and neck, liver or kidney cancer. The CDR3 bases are TGTGCCAGCAGCTTCGGTACCTACTACGAGCAGTACTTC. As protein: CASSFGTYYEQYF.